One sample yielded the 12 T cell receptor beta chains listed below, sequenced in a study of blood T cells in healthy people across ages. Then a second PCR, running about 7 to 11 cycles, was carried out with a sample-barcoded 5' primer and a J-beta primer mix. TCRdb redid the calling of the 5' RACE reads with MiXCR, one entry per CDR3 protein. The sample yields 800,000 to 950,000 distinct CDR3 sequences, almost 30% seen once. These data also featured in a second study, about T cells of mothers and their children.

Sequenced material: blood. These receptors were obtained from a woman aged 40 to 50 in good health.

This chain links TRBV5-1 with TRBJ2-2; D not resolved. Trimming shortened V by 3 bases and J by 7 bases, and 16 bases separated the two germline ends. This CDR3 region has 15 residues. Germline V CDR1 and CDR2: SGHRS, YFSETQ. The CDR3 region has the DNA TGCGCCAGCAGCTCGGGCGGCGAGGTGAGCGGGGAGCTGTTTTTT. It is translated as CASSSGGEVSGELFF.

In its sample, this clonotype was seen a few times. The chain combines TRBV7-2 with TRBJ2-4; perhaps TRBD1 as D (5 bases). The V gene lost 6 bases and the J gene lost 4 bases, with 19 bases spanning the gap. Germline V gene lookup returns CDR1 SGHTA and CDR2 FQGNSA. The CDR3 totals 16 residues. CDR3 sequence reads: CASSLQGAGLKNIQYF. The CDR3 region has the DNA TGTGCCAGCAGTCTCCAAGGGGCAGGGCTGAAAAACATTCAGTACTTC.

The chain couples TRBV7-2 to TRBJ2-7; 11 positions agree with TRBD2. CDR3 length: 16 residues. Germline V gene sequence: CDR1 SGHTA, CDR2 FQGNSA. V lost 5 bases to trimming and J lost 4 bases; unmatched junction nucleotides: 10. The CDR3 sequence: CASSDPGLAATYEQYF. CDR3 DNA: TGTGCCAGCAGCGACCCGGGACTAGCGGCGACTTACGAGCAGTACTTC.

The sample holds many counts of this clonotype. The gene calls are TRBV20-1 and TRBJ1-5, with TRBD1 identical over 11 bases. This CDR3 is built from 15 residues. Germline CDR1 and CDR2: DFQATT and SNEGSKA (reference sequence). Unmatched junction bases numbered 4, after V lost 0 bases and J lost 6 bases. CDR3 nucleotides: TGCAGTGCTAGAGAGGACAGGGGGCTTAGTCAGCCCCAGCATTTT. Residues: CSAREDRGLSQPQHF.

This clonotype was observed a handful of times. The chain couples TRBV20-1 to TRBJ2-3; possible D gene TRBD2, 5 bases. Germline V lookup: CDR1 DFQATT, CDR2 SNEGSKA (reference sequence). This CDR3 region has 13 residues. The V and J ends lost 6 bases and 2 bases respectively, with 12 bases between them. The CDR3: CSARGINTDTQYF. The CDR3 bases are TGCAGTGCCCGGGGAATAAACACAGATACGCAGTATTTT.

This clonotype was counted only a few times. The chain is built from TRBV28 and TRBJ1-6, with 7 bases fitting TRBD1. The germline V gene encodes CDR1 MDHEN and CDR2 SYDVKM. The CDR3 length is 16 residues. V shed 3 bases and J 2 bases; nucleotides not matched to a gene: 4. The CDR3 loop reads CASSLRTGTYNSPLHF. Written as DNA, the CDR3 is TGTGCCAGCAGTTTGCGGACAGGAACCTATAATTCACCCCTCCACTTT.

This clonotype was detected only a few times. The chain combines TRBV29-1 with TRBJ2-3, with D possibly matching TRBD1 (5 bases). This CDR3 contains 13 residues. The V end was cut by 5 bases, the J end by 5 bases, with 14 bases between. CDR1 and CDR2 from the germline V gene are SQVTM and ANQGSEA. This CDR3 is CSVPWGGGDTQYF. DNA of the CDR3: TGCAGCGTTCCCTGGGGCGGCGGAGATACGCAGTATTTT.

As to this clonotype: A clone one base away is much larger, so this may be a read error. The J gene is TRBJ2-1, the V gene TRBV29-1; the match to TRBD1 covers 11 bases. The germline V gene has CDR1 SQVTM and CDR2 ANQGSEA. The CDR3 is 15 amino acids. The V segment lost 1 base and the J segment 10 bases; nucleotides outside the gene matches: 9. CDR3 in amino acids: CSVEAMDRGQYEQFF. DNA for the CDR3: TGCAGCGTTGAAGCGATGGACAGGGGGCAATACGAGCAGTTCTTC.

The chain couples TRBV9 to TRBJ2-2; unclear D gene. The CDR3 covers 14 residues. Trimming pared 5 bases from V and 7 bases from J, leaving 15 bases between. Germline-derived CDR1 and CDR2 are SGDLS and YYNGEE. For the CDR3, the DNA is TGTGCCAGCAGTACTTCCTGGATTTTCGGGGAGCTGTTTTTT. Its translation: CASSTSWIFGELFF.

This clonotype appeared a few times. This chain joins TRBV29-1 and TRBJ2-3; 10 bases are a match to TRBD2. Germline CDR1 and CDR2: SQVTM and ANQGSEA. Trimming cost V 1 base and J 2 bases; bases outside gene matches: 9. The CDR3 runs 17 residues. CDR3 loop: CSVEGGTSALNTDTQYF. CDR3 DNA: TGCAGCGTTGAAGGTGGGACTAGCGCTCTGAACACAGATACGCAGTATTTT.

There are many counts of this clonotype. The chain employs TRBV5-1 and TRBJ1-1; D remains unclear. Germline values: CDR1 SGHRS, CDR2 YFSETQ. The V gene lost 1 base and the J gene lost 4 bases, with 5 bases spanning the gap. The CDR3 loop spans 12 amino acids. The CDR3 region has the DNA TGCGCCAGCAGCTTGACATCCACTGAAGCTTTCTTT. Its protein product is CASSLTSTEAFF.

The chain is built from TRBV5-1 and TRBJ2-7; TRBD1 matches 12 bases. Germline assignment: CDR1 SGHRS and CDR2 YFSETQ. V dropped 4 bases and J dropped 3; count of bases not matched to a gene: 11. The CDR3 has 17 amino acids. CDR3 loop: CASSPGTGGGISYEQYF. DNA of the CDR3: TGCGCCAGCAGCCCGGGGACAGGGGGCGGTATAAGCTACGAGCAGTACTTC. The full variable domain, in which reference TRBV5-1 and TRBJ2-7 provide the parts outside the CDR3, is KAGVTQTPRYLIKTRGQQVTLSCSPISGHRSVSWYQQTPGQGLQFLFEYFSETQRNKGNFPGRFSGRQFSNSRSEMNVSTLELGDSALYLCASSPGTGGGISYEQYFGPGTRLTVT.